One and the same sample provided the 28 T cell receptor beta chains below, sequenced in a study of blood T cell repertoires in COVID-19. Here immunoSEQ multiplex PCR was the method, and the copy in TCRdb shows in-frame clones only, minus some. The profile covers roughly 250,000 clones, with roughly 88% appearing a single time and 2% to 2.5% taken by the ten largest. Sequencing input: PBMCs or T cells enriched from blood (not recorded which). The receptors stem from a woman aged 40 to 49 with acute COVID-19.

CDR3 in amino acids: CASQDRLNTEAFF. In DNA, the CDR3 is TGTGCCAGTCAGGACAGGTTGAACACTGAAGCTTTCTTT. This chain links TRBV19 with TRBJ1-1; 7 bases map to TRBD1. CDR1 LNHDA and CDR2 SQIVND come from the germline V gene (reference sequence). Trimming took 8 bases from V and 0 from J; bases not matched to a gene: 3. This CDR3 comprises 13 residues.

The rearrangement links TRBV4-1 to TRBJ2-1, with TRBD2 matching over 11 bases. The CDR3 runs to 17 residues. The germline V gene encodes CDR1 MGHRA and CDR2 YSYEKL. After removal of 4 bases from V and 2 bases from J, the junction contained 7 bases not matched to a gene. Here the CDR3 DNA reads TGCGCCAGCAGCCCGACTAGCGGGGTCAATACCTACAATGAGCAGTTCTTC. This gives the protein CASSPTSGVNTYNEQFF.

The chain joins TRBV5-1 to TRBJ2-2; no firm D call. Germline-derived CDR1 and CDR2 are SGHRS and YFSETQ. V lost 5 bases to trimming and J lost 2 bases, with 10 bases between them. The CDR3 spans 14 residues. CDR3: CASSQLSNTGELFF. CDR3 DNA: TGCGCCAGCAGTCAACTTTCCAACACCGGGGAGCTGTTTTTT.

This clone was seen only once. This chain joins TRBV6-5 and TRBJ1-2; 7 bases are a match to TRBD1. Germline-derived CDR1 and CDR2 are MNHEY and SVGAGI. V shed 6 bases, J shed 4 bases, and the junction held 5 bases outside the gene matches. The CDR3 totals 13 residues. CDR3 coding DNA: TGTGCCAGCAGGAGAGACAGGGCCTATGGCTACACCTTC. Its protein product is CASRRDRAYGYTF.

The gene calls are TRBV23-1 and TRBJ1-5; no clear D gene. TRBV23-1 is treated as an ORF (open reading frame) with a function not yet certain. Trimming took off 0 bases at V and 0 bases at J, with 21 bases between the two ends. This CDR3 has 20 residues. The CDR3 reads CASSQSTHITRGNSNQPQHF. For the CDR3, the DNA is TGCGCCAGCAGTCAATCAACCCATATCACCAGAGGGAATAGCAATCAGCCCCAGCATTTT.

The rearrangement links TRBV3-1 (or the pseudogene TRBV3-2) to TRBJ2-7, with 11 bases lining up with TRBD2. CDR3 length: 13 residues. Germline V CDR1 and CDR2: LGHDT, YNNKEL (reference sequence). V lost 4 bases and J lost 7; bases outside the gene matches: 3. The DNA of the CDR3 is TGTGCCAGCAGCCTGACTAGCGGGGCAGAGCAGTACTTC. The encoded protein is CASSLTSGAEQYF.

On this clone: Other DNA sequences of this sample code for an identical CDR3. CDR3 coding DNA: TGTGCCAGCAGCGTAGGGCTAGCGGGAGCCCAAGAGACCCAGTACTTC. Translated: CASSVGLAGAQETQYF. This sequence joins TRBV9 and TRBJ2-5, with 10 bases lining up with TRBD2. V lost 0 bases to trimming and J lost 1 base; unmatched junction nucleotides: 3. The CDR3 runs to 16 residues. The germline gives CDR1 SGDLS, CDR2 YYNGEE.

This rearrangement joins TRBV5-4 to TRBJ2-2, with 9 nucleotides matching TRBD2. V trimming: 4 bases; J trimming: 6 bases; junction bases outside the gene matches: 10. The V gene's germline CDR1 is SGHNT and CDR2 YYREEE (reference sequence). This CDR3 is 16 amino acids long. The CDR3 coding sequence is TGTGCCAGCAGCCCCGTGCGGGGGGGCCGGTCCGGGGAGCTGTTTTTT. Translating gives CASSPVRGGRSGELFF.

V gene TRBV21-1 combines with J gene TRBJ2-4; the DNA was not used to check the table's D call, TRBD2. TRBV21-1 is a documented pseudogene. This CDR3 has 15 residues. CDR3 DNA: TGTGCCAGCCCGTTTGGGGGGAAGGCCAAAAACATTCAGTACTTC. This translates into CASPFGGKAKNIQYF.

This chain joins TRBV18 and TRBJ1-1; perhaps TRBD1 as D (6 bases). Germline CDR1 and CDR2: KGHSH and LQKENI. The CDR3 extends over 13 amino acids. Trimming stripped 8 bases from V and 1 base from J, with 11 bases between. The CDR3 region is CASAPDRNTEAFF. CDR3 DNA sequence: TGTGCCAGCGCCCCGGACAGGAACACTGAAGCTTTCTTT.

The chain is built from TRBV20-1 and TRBJ2-3; no definite D call. V was cut by 3 bases and J by 2 bases, with 6 bases left in between. Germline V gene lookup returns CDR1 DFQATT and CDR2 SNEGSKA (reference sequence). The CDR3 covers 12 residues. This chain's CDR3 is CSASANTDTQYF. CDR3 sequence (DNA): TGCAGTGCTAGTGCCAACACAGATACGCAGTATTTT.

About this clone itself: In the same sample, other DNA sequences code for this CDR3. This chain links TRBV10-3 with TRBJ1-2; D not resolved. This CDR3 contains 13 residues. Germline lookup yields CDR1 ENHRY and CDR2 SYGVKD. V dropped 0 bases and J dropped 5 bases, with 7 bases sitting between them. In nucleotides, the CDR3 is TGTGCCATCAGTGAGTCGCGAGGGTATGGCTACACCTTC. Its protein product is CAISESRGYGYTF.

This clone is a singleton in its sample. This sequence joins TRBV28 and TRBJ1-5; D call uncertain. Germline V gives CDR1 MDHEN, CDR2 SYDVKM. This CDR3 region has 13 residues. V lost 2 bases, J lost 6 bases, and 8 bases lay in between. The CDR3 loop reads CASSLGGFQPQHF. The DNA for the CDR3 is TGTGCCAGCAGTTTAGGCGGTTTTCAGCCCCAGCATTTT.

V usage is TRBV10-1 and J usage is TRBJ1-5; D is perhaps TRBD1 (5 bases). The CDR3 consists of 16 residues. V lost 0 bases and J 4 bases, leaving 13 bases between the germline ends. CDR1 is WNHNN, CDR2 SYGVQD, per germline (reference sequence). This CDR3 reads CASSESAGLGNQPQHF. The DNA for the CDR3 is TGCGCCAGCAGTGAGTCGGCAGGGCTTGGAAATCAGCCCCAGCATTTT.

This clone occurred once. The chain links TRBV30 to TRBJ2-3; D remains ambiguous. Trimming removed 2 bases from V and 0 bases from J, with 15 bases in between. Germline V gives CDR1 GTSNPN, CDR2 SVGIG (reference sequence). The CDR3 runs 16 residues. CDR3 nucleotides: TGTGCCTGGAGTCAGATCTGGCGGTCTAGCACAGATACGCAGTATTTT. Translation: CAWSQIWRSSTDTQYF.

In nucleotides, the CDR3 is TGTGCCAGCAGGCTACAGACAAACACTGAAGCTTTCTTT. Protein: CASRLQTNTEAFF. This chain links TRBV12-3 or TRBV12-4 with TRBJ1-1; D gene unclear. CDR3 size: 13 residues. The V end was cut by 6 bases, the J end by 2 bases, with 10 bases between.

The chain is built from TRBV4-1 and TRBJ1-4; TRBD1 matches 7 bases. The CDR3 is 14 residues long. Germline V CDR1 and CDR2: MGHRA, YSYEKL. The V gene end was trimmed by 3 bases and the J gene end by 11 bases; junction bases not matched to a gene: 9. The CDR3 nucleotides read TGCGCCAGCAGCCACCCCTTGACAGGGAAGAAACTGTTTTTT. Its translation is CASSHPLTGKKLFF.

This chain uses TRBV15 with TRBJ1-2, with 8 bases aligning to TRBD1. With 5 bases clipped from V and 5 bases from J, the junction kept 7 bases outside the gene matches. The CDR3 loop spans 14 amino acids. Per the germline V gene, CDR1 is LNHNV and CDR2 is YYDKDF (reference sequence). In DNA, the CDR3 is TGTGCCACCAGCGATGAAGGGACAGGATATGGCTACACCTTC. Encoded protein: CATSDEGTGYGYTF.

Only one count was recorded for this clone. The chain uses TRBV6-5 and TRBJ1-4, with D possibly TRBD1 on 5 matching bases. Trimming shortened V by 4 bases and J by 7 bases, and 19 bases separated the two germline ends. Germline CDR1 MNHEY, CDR2 SVGAGI. This CDR3 spans 16 amino acids. The CDR3 sequence is CASSFLLVRVGEKLFF. The CDR3 nucleotides read TGTGCCAGCAGTTTCCTCCTGGTCAGGGTGGGTGAAAAACTGTTTTTT.

V gene TRBV7-3 combines with J gene TRBJ2-2; a weak D match, TRBD1 (6 bases). CDR3 length: 13 amino acids. The germline V gene encodes CDR1 SGHTA and CDR2 FQGTGA. V lost 4 bases and J 5 bases, leaving 8 bases between the germline ends. CDR3 in amino acids: CASSSQGTGELFF. DNA for the CDR3: TGTGCCAGCAGCTCTCAGGGGACCGGGGAGCTGTTTTTT.

The rearrangement joins TRBV20-1 to TRBJ2-7, with TRBD2 matching 9 bases. This CDR3 is 15 amino acids long. Germline V gene sequence: CDR1 DFQATT, CDR2 SNEGSKA (reference sequence). V shed 3 bases, J shed 1 base, and the junction held 7 bases outside the gene matches. The CDR3 region is CSASVREGLSYEQYF. Written as DNA, the CDR3 is TGCAGTGCTAGTGTGCGGGAGGGCTTGTCCTACGAGCAGTACTTC.

V and J are TRBV6-5 and TRBJ1-1, with 7 nucleotides matching TRBD1. The CDR3 totals 15 residues. Trimming took 5 bases from V and 0 from J; bases not matched to a gene: 6. Germline lookup yields CDR1 MNHEY and CDR2 SVGAGI. This chain's CDR3 is CASSRDTGVNTEAFF. CDR3 DNA sequence: TGTGCCAGCAGTCGTGATACAGGGGTGAACACTGAAGCTTTCTTT.

CDR3 nucleotide sequence: TGTGCCAGCAAATTACAGGGGAGTACTGAAGCTTTCTTT. Its protein is CASKLQGSTEAFF. The chain combines TRBV6-5 with TRBJ1-1, with 7 bases identical to TRBD1. The length of the CDR3 is 13 residues. The V gene end was trimmed by 7 bases and the J gene end by 5 bases; junction bases not matched to a gene: 7. Germline V gives CDR1 MNHEY, CDR2 SVGAGI.

V usage is TRBV4-1 and J usage is TRBJ2-3; 11 positions match TRBD2. Trimming removed 3 bases from V and 0 bases from J; junction bases left unmatched: 2. The CDR3 runs 16 residues. Germline V gene data show CDR1 as MGHRA and CDR2 as YSYEKL. The CDR3 nucleotides read TGCGCCAGCAGCCATGTAGCGGGGGGGAGCACAGATACGCAGTATTTT. Protein: CASSHVAGGSTDTQYF.

The chain links TRBV9 to TRBJ1-6; a weak D match, TRBD1 (5 bases). V lost 4 bases and J 7 bases, leaving 15 bases between the germline ends. Per the germline V gene, CDR1 is SGDLS and CDR2 is YYNGEE. The CDR3 has 15 residues. In nucleotides, the CDR3 is TGTGCCAGCAGCCCCAGGGTTGATGGCAATTCACCCCTCCACTTT. This sequence encodes CASSPRVDGNSPLHF. Filled out from reference TRBV9 and TRBJ1-6, the complete variable domain reads DSGVTQTPKHLITATGQRVTLRCSPRSGDLSVYWYQQSLDQGLQFLIQYYNGEERAKGNILERFSAQQFPDLHSELNLSSLELGDSALYFCASSPRVDGNSPLHFGNGTRLTVT.

This clone was seen just once. The chain recombines TRBV30 with TRBJ1-1; no definite D call. V gave up 1 base and J gave up 6 bases, with 6 bases separating them. Germline values: CDR1 GTSNPN, CDR2 SVGIG (reference sequence). CDR3 length equals 11 residues. CDR3 nucleotides: TGTGCCTGGAGTGCGGAGTCTGAAGCTTTCTTT. The encoded protein is CAWSAESEAFF.

The chain joins TRBV7-9 to TRBJ1-2; D possibly corresponds to TRBD1 (5 bases). The V gene's germline CDR1 is SEHNR and CDR2 FQNEAQ (reference sequence). The CDR3 consists of 14 residues. Trimming pared 1 base from V and 5 bases from J, leaving 11 bases between. The CDR3 protein is CASSLGGSEYGYTF. The DNA for the CDR3 is TGTGCCAGCAGCTTAGGGGGCAGCGAATATGGCTACACCTTC.

The chain links TRBV20-1 to TRBJ1-2, with D perhaps TRBD1 (5 bases). The CDR3 sequence is 12 residues long. V lost 3 bases to trimming and J lost 4 bases, with 9 bases between them. The germline gives CDR1 DFQATT, CDR2 SNEGSKA (reference sequence). The CDR3 loop reads CSASRQIYGYTF. The CDR3 DNA reads as TGCAGTGCTAGTAGACAGATCTATGGCTACACCTTC.